This record concerns one TCR beta chain sequence. Its target is unknown. The CDR3 has 18 amino acids. This entry comes from a study of CXCR3-negative and CXCR3-positive naive CD8 T cells. General study findings and limits: CXCR3 expression partially decreased after cryopreservation; most assays used fresh PBMCs. Comparison of naive CXCR3-negative and CXCR3-positive cells revealed similar TRBV-TRBJ usage, while memory cells differed. Comparison of naive subsets found surface CD5 to be comparable, and TCR strength was inferred on the basis of TRB CDR3 properties.

The libraries of TRB cDNA were prepared using 5' RACE with UMI labels. Reanalyzing the 5' RACE reads, TCRdb keeps one entry per CDR3 protein, without DNA. The table lists some 130,000 distinct CDR3 sequences. A CD45RO-CCR7+CD27+CD95- profile was what naive CD8+ T cells displayed. The chain links TRBV21-1 to TRBJ2-2; the D call of TRBD2 rests on TCRdb alone, since no DNA is present to check it. TRBV21-1 is a pseudogene segment. The sample was naive CXCR3- CD8+ T cells from blood. The subset is: CD45RO-CCR7+CD27+CD95- naive CD8+ T cells lacking CXCR3 (TNR3-). The TCR sequence derives from a human donor in good health. Some clones in this sample may be carry-over from other donors' samples. The CDR3 is CASSPRRLAGDTTGELFF.